A single sample gave rise to the 3 T cell receptor beta chains below, sequenced in a study of monozygotic twins with inflammatory bowel disease. No DNA is given; TCRdb re-called the 5' RACE reads and lists each CDR3 protein once. The table counts 350,000 to 400,000 distinct CDR3 sequences; 2.5% to 3% lies in the top ten. Sequencing was performed on blood. The receptors originated from a human donor with ulcerative colitis or Crohn's disease, or a healthy co-twin of an affected twin (not recorded which).

The chain recombines TRBV30 with TRBJ2-7; the TCRdb call, TRBD2, lacks DNA for checking. Germline CDR1 is GTSNPN and CDR2 is SVGIG (reference sequence). The CDR3 runs to 12 residues. The CDR3 is CAWSGRGFEQYF. Using reference TRBV30 and TRBJ2-7 for the parts outside the CDR3, the full variable domain is SQTIHQWPATLVQPVGSPLSLECTVEGTSNPNLYWYRQAAGRGLQLLFYSVGIGQISSEVPQNLSASRPQDRQFILSSKKLLLSDSGFYLCAWSGRGFEQYFGPGTRLTVT.

The chain is built from TRBV20-1 and TRBJ1-6; checking the TCRdb D call of TRBD1 is not possible without DNA. The CDR3 runs 15 residues. The germline gives CDR1 DFQATT, CDR2 SNEGSKA (reference sequence). The CDR3 sequence is CSPDRQGSGNSPLHF.

The chain recombines TRBV4-3 with TRBJ2-5; TCRdb's assignment of TRBD1 cannot be checked, as there is no DNA. This CDR3 has 17 residues. CDR1 and CDR2 (germline): LGHNA, YSLEER. The CDR3 loop is CASSQDFGRRYQETQYF.